These 9 T cell receptor beta chains were all obtained from the same sample, sequenced in a study of identical twins (TCRdb year 2016). Library construction relied on 5' RACE. TCRdb lists the instrument as Illumina HiSeq 2000. TCRdb reprocessed the public reads (quality trimming at Q25 with fastp, clone calling with MiXCR) and kept in-frame beta chains. A single entry per CDR3 protein holds the most common genes and DNA from its merged rows. This sample comprises 600,000 to 800,000 distinct CDR3 sequences, 21% of them detected only once. The ten most abundant clones make up roughly 4% of the sample. The sample also formed part of further work on T cells expressing NK-cell markers.

The sample comprised PBMCs. These receptors were obtained from a woman between 18 and 29 years old in good health.

J is TRBJ2-1 and V is TRBV9; the match to TRBD2 covers 11 bases. Germline values: CDR1 SGDLS, CDR2 YYNGEE. The V gene end was trimmed by 1 base and the J gene end by 6 bases; junction bases not matched to a gene: 3. This CDR3 is built from 15 residues. CDR3 loop: CASSVLLAGANEQFF. CDR3 in DNA: TGTGCCAGCAGCGTATTACTAGCGGGAGCCAATGAGCAGTTCTTC.

This clonotype has more than one count but fewer than ten. This sequence joins TRBV4-3 and TRBJ2-3, with D tentatively TRBD2 (6 bases). V was cut by 0 bases and J by 7 bases, with 20 bases left in between. The length of the CDR3 is 17 residues. Germline assignment: CDR1 LGHNA and CDR2 YSLEER. DNA of the CDR3: TGCGCCAGCAGCCAAGATCTAAGGCGGGGCGTGAGGAATACGCAGTATTTT. Protein product: CASSQDLRRGVRNTQYF.

This clonotype was seen a handful of times. The V call is TRBV11-3, the J call TRBJ2-7, with 8 bases lining up with TRBD1. Germline V gene data show CDR1 as SGHNT and CDR2 as YENEEA. Trimming cost V 5 bases and J 1 base; bases outside gene matches: 7. This CDR3 region has 15 residues. CDR3 in DNA: TGTGCCAGCAGCCCGAGACAGGGGCGATCCTACGAGCAGTACTTC. Protein product: CASSPRQGRSYEQYF.

The gene calls are TRBV7-7 and TRBJ2-2; 13 bases match TRBD2. Germline V CDR1 and CDR2: SSHAT, FNYEAQ (reference sequence). The ends lost 5 bases at V and 7 bases at J; junction bases unmatched: 10. This CDR3 spans 17 amino acids. In DNA, the CDR3 is TGTGCCAGCAGCCAGGGACTAGCGGGATCCTATAGCGGGGAGCTGTTTTTT. Translation gives CASSQGLAGSYSGELFF.

CDR3: CASSRTRRDYEQYF. DNA for the CDR3: TGTGCCAGCAGCCGAACACGGCGAGATTACGAGCAGTACTTC. The chain recombines TRBV6-1 with TRBJ2-7; D uncertain. V was clipped by 6 bases and J by 4 bases, with 16 bases between them. The CDR3 sequence is 14 residues long. The germline gives CDR1 MNHNS, CDR2 SASEGT.

V and J are TRBV11-2 and TRBJ2-1; 7 nucleotides line up with TRBD1. V lost 5 bases and J lost 1; bases outside the gene matches: 8. The germline V gene encodes CDR1 SGHAT and CDR2 FQNNGV. This CDR3 is built from 16 residues. The CDR3 sequence: CASSDDRAYSYNEQFF. DNA of the CDR3: TGTGCCAGCAGCGACGACAGGGCCTATTCCTACAATGAGCAGTTCTTC.

This chain connects TRBV7-2 to TRBJ2-2; D is uncertain. The germline V gene encodes CDR1 SGHTA and CDR2 FQGNSA. V was clipped by 2 bases and J by 10 bases, with 20 bases between them. This CDR3 spans 16 amino acids. The CDR3 DNA reads as TGTGCCAGCAGCTTATCTCAGAAGACGCCAGCTGCGGAGCTGTTTTTT. It encodes CASSLSQKTPAAELFF. Drawing the rest from reference TRBV7-2 and TRBJ2-2, the complete variable domain is GAGVSQSPSNKVTEKGKDVELRCDPISGHTALYWYRQSLGQGLEFLIYFQGNSAPDKSGLPSDRFSAERTGGSVSTLTIQRTQQEDSAVYLCASSLSQKTPAAELFFGEGSRLTVL.

This clonotype was seen many times. The V call is TRBV20-1, the J call TRBJ2-1; 9 positions agree with TRBD1. The length of the CDR3 is 14 residues. Germline assignment: CDR1 DFQATT and CDR2 SNEGSKA (reference sequence). V shed 6 bases, J shed 6 bases, and the junction held 9 bases outside the gene matches. CDR3: CSAGGGTGINEQFF. DNA of the CDR3: TGCAGTGCGGGGGGGGGGACAGGGATCAATGAGCAGTTCTTC.

This chain connects TRBV20-1 to TRBJ2-7; a weak D match, TRBD1 (5 bases). The ends were cut back, 6 bases at V and 2 bases at J, with 14 bases in the middle. The CDR3 has 13 residues. CDR1 is DFQATT and CDR2 is SNEGSKA in the germline V gene (reference sequence). The CDR3, as DNA: TGCAGTGCCACACCAGGGAACCCCTACGAGCAGTACTTC. This codes for CSATPGNPYEQYF.